This record covers a single T cell receptor (beta chain). Its target is not known. The data were taken from a study of post-analysis software for immune sequencing data. Whole-study findings and limits: Strong same-batch co-clustering of samples appeared with F measure clustering. Controls showed significantly higher normalized Chao1 diversity than did multiple sclerosis patients. TRBV segments more frequent in patients than in controls numbered five and included TRBV5-6, TRBV5-1 and TRBV20-1.

Every TCR beta cDNA library bore unique molecular identifiers. TCRdb recomputed calls from the PCR reads with MiXCR, one row per CDR3 protein. The table records under 650,000 distinct CDR3 sequences, about 40% of them present only once. Germline assignment: CDR1 MNHNY and CDR2 SVGAGI (reference sequence). The V and J ends lost 6 bases and 3 bases respectively, with 12 bases between them. This CDR3 has 15 residues. This clonotype originated in a girl aged 5-17 years with multiple sclerosis. The gene calls are TRBV6-6 and TRBJ1-6, with D possibly matching TRBD1 (6 bases). The sample was blood. Here the CDR3 DNA reads TGTGCCAGCAGCCCCACAGGGTACTATAATTCACCCCTCCACTTT. This codes for CASSPTGYYNSPLHF.